This T cell receptor (beta chain) was captured in a study of preoperative IRX-2 immunotherapy in early breast cancer. Method: immunoSEQ multiplex PCR; TCRdb's copy keeps in-frame clones and lacks some. The sample comprises some 99,000 clones, 86% of which are singletons, and roughly 2% rests with the top ten. Trimming removed 8 bases at V and 2 bases at J, with 8 bases between. Germline V gives CDR1 GTSNPN, CDR2 SVGIG (reference sequence). CDR3 size: 11 residues. Noted treatment: preoperative locoregional IRX-2 cytokine immunotherapy. This phase Ib study tested locoregional IRX-2 cytokine immunotherapy given before surgery.

The rearrangement uses TRBV30 and TRBJ2-3, with D maybe TRBD2 (6 bases). This TCR derives from a human donor with breast cancer. The material was tumor tissue, obtained after IRX-2 immunotherapy. CDR3 in DNA: TGTGCCGGGGGGTACACAGATACGCAGTATTTT. The encoded protein is CAGGYTDTQYF.